Listed below are T cell receptor beta chains from one sample, sequenced in a study of blood T cell repertoires in COVID-19. Assay: immunoSEQ multiplex PCR; the TCRdb copy retains only in-frame clones and omits some. Of 250,000 to 350,000 clones in the sample, roughly 90% were seen once. Source material: peripheral blood. All receptors derive from a woman aged 25-40 years with COVID-19, enrolled during active disease. CDR3s leave out the opening cysteine and the closing phenylalanine or tryptophan. The order of the fields is V gene, J gene, CDR3 protein.

V gene: TRBV7-2
J gene: TRBJ2-6
CDR3 protein: ASRSYSGANVLT

V gene: TRBV20-1
J gene: TRBJ2-3
CDR3 protein: SASSLADTDTQY

V gene: TRBV6-6
J gene: TRBJ1-5
CDR3 protein: ASSYEINQPQH

V gene: TRBV30
J gene: TRBJ2-1
CDR3 protein: ALTRDRSYNEQF

V gene: TRBV12-5
J gene: TRBJ2-3
CDR3 protein: ASGLVRDGSVWSTDTQY

V gene: TRBV28
J gene: TRBJ1-1
CDR3 protein: ASRQGWGGAEAF

V gene: TRBV30
J gene: TRBJ2-6
CDR3 protein: AWSVSSGANVLT

V gene: TRBV30
J gene: TRBJ1-6
CDR3 protein: AWSVTGQANSPLH

V gene: TRBV9
J gene: TRBJ1-1
CDR3 protein: ASSGQGARGAEAF

V gene: TRBV28
J gene: TRBJ1-3
CDR3 protein: ASSLLQPGGNTIY

V gene: TRBV5-1
J gene: TRBJ1-3
CDR3 protein: ASSATTGGSGNTIY

V gene: TRBV11-2
J gene: TRBJ2-7
CDR3 protein: ASSLGPGQGSSEQY

V gene: TRBV7-9
J gene: TRBJ1-1
CDR3 protein: ASSLSVGQGGTEAF

V gene: TRBV10-3
J gene: TRBJ2-5
CDR3 protein: AISDSPGLKQETQY

V gene: TRBV6-5
J gene: TRBJ1-6
CDR3 protein: ASSYASGAYNSPLH

V gene: TRBV29-1
J gene: TRBJ2-1
CDR3 protein: SVGTSGRRF

V gene: TRBV24-1
J gene: TRBJ2-1
CDR3 protein: ATSDFTRGSEQF

V gene: TRBV6-8
J gene: TRBJ2-7
CDR3 protein: ASSNTFLAGKLHYEQY

V gene: TRBV30
J gene: TRBJ2-2
CDR3 protein: ASFYLNTGELF

V gene: TRBV6-5
J gene: TRBJ2-7
CDR3 protein: ASVRGYEQY

V gene: TRBV24-1
J gene: TRBJ1-5
CDR3 protein: ATARGGGQPQH

V gene: TRBV7-2
J gene: TRBJ2-7
CDR3 protein: ASSPRWGKRETYEQY

V gene: TRBV5-6
J gene: TRBJ1-3
CDR3 protein: ASSFGNTIY

V gene: TRBV27
J gene: TRBJ1-2
CDR3 protein: ASRGGSGYGYT

V gene: TRBV7-2
J gene: TRBJ2-3
CDR3 protein: ASSLEPGYTDTQY

V gene: TRBV5-6
J gene: TRBJ2-1
CDR3 protein: ASSSLTSGSNEQF

V gene: TRBV28
J gene: TRBJ2-7
CDR3 protein: ASSSLRLAGKYEQY

V gene: TRBV29-1
J gene: TRBJ1-2
CDR3 protein: SVGREANYGYT